This T cell receptor (beta chain) was captured in a study of cytomegalovirus exposure and HLA in healthy donors. Study-level results: Researchers catalogued around 150 TCR beta chains as cytomegalovirus-associated.

This clone was found a few times. What it recognizes is unknown. Primers: 60 Vbeta forward and 13 Jbeta reverse. Clones were read by immunoSEQ multiplex PCR, and TCRdb kept only the in-frame ones, dropping some. The table records around 220,000 clones, around 80% of them present only once. At collection, donors were nominally healthy, but unrecorded immune exposures were probable. The origin of this receptor is a man aged 35 to 55 in good health and CMV-seronegative. The sample comprised PBMCs.

CDR3 amino acids: CASSSNRDTSYEQYF. The DNA of the CDR3 is TGTGCCAGCAGTTCGAATCGGGACACCTCCTACGAGCAGTACTTC. V usage is TRBV28 and J usage is TRBJ2-7; D possibly corresponds to TRBD1 (6 bases). From germline, CDR1 is MDHEN and CDR2 SYDVKM. The CDR3 contains 15 residues. Trimming removed 4 bases from V and 0 bases from J, with 13 bases in between.